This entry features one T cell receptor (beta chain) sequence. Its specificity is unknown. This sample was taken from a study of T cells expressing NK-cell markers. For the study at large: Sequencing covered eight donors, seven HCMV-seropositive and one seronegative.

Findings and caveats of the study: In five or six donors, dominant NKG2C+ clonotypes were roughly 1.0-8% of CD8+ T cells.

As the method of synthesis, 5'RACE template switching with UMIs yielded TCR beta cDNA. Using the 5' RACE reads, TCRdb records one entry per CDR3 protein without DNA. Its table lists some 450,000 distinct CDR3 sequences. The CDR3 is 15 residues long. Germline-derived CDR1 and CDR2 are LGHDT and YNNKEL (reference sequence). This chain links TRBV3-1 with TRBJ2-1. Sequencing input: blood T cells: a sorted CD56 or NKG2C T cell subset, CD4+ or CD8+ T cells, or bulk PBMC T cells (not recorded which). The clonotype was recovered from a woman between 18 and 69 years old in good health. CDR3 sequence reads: CASSQELAAYNEQFF.